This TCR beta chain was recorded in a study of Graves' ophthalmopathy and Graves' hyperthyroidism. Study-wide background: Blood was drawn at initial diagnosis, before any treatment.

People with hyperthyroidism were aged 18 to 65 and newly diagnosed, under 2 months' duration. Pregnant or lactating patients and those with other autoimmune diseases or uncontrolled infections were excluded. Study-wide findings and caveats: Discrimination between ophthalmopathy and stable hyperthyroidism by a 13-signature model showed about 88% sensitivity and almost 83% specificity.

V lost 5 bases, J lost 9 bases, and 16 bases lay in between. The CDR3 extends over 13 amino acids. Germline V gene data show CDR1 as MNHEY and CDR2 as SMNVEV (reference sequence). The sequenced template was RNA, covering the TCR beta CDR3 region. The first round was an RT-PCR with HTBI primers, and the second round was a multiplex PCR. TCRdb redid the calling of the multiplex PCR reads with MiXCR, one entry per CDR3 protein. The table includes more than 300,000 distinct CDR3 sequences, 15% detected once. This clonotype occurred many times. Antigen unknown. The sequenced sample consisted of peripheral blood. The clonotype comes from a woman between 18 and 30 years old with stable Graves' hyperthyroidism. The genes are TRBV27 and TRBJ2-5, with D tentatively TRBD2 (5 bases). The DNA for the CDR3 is TGTGCCAGCAGTCGTAGCGTGGAGGAGGCCCAGTACTTC. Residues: CASSRSVEEAQYF.